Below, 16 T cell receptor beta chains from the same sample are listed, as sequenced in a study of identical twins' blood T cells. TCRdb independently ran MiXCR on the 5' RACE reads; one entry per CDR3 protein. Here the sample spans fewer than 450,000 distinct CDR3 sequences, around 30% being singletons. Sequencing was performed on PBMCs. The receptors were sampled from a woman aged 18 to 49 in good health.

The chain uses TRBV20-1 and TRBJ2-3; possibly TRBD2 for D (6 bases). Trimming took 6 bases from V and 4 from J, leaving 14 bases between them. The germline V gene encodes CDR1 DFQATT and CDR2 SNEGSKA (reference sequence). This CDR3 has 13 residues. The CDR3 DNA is TGCAGTGCCCTGAGGCCGGGGGCAGATACGCAGTATTTT. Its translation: CSALRPGADTQYF.

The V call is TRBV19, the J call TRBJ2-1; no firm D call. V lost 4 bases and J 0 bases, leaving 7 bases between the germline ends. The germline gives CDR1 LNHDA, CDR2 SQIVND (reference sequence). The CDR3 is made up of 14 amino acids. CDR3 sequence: CASSTESSYNEQFF. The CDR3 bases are TGTGCCAGTAGTACAGAGAGCTCCTACAATGAGCAGTTCTTC.

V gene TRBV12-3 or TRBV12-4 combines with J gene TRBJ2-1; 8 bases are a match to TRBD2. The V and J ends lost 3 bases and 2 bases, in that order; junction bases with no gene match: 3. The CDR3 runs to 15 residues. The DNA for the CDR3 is TGTGCCAGCAGTTTCGGGGGGGCGACCTACAATGAGCAGTTCTTC. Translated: CASSFGGATYNEQFF.

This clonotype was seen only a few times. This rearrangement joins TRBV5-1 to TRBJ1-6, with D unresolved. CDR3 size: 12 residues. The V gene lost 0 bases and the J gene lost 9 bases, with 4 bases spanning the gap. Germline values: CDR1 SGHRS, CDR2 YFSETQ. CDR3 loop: CASSLDFSPLHF. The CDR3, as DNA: TGCGCCAGCAGCTTGGACTTTTCACCCCTCCACTTT.

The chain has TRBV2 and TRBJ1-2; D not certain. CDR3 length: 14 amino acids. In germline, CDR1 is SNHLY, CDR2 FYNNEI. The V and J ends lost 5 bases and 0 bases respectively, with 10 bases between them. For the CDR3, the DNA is TGTGCCAGCAGTTTGGATAAAGCTAACTATGGCTACACCTTC. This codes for CASSLDKANYGYTF.

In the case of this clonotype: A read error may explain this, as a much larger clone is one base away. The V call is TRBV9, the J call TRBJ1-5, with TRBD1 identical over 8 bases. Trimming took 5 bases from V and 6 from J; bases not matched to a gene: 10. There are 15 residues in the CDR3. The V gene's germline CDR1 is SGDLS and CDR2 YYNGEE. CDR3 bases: TGTGCCAGCAGTAGAACAGGGGGATACAGTCAGCCCCAGCATTTT. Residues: CASSRTGGYSQPQHF. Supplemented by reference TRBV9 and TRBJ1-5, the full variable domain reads DSGVTQTPKHLITATGQRVTLRCSPRSGDLSVYWYQQSLDQGLQFLIQYYNGEERAKGNILERFSAQQFPDLHSELNLSSLELGDSALYFCASSRTGGYSQPQHFGDGTRLSIL.

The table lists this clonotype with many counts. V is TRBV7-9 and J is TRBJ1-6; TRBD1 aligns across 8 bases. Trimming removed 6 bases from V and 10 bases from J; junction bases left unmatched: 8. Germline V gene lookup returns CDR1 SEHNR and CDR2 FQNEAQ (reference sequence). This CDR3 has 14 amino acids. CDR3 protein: CASRQTGDLSPLHF. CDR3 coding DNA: TGTGCCAGCAGACAGACAGGGGACCTATCACCCCTCCACTTT. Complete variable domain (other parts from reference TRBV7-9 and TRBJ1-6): DTGVSQNPRHKITKRGQNVTFRCDPISEHNRLYWYRQTLGQGPEFLTYFQNEAQLEKSRLLSDRFSAERPKGSFSTLEIQRTEQGDSAMYLCASRQTGDLSPLHFGNGTRLTVT.

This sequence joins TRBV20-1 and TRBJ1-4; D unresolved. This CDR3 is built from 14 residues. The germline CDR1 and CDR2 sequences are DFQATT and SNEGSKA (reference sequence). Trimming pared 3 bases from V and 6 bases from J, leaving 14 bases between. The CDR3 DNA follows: TGCAGTGCTAGGGCCCTTGAGAACGATGAAAAACTGTTTTTT. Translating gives CSARALENDEKLFF.

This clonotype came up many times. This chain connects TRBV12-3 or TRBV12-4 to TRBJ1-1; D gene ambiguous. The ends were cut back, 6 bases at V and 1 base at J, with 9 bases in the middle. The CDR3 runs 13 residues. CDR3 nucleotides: TGTGCCAGCAGAGTCTTTCGGAACACTGAAGCTTTCTTT. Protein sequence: CASRVFRNTEAFF.

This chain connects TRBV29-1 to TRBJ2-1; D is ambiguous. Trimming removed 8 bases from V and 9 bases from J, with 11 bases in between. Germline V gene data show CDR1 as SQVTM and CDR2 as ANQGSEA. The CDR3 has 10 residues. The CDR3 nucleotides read TGCAGCACTATAACCGGTGAGCAGTTCTTC. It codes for CSTITGEQFF.

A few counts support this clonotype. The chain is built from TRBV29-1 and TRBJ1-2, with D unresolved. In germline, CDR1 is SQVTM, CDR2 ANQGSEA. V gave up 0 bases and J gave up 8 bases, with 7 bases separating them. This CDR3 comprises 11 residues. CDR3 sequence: CSVEERQGYTF. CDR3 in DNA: TGCAGCGTTGAAGAACGGCAAGGCTACACCTTC.

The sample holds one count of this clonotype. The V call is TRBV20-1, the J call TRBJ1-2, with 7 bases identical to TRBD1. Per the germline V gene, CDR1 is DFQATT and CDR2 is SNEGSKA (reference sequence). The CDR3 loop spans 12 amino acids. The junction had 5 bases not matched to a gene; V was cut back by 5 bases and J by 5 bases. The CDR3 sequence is CSAPDRTYGYTF. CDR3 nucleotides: TGCAGTGCTCCGGACAGGACGTATGGCTACACCTTC.

CDR3 nucleotides: TGTGCCATCAGTGAGCCGACGATGTATGGCTACACCTTC. Its translation is CAISEPTMYGYTF. The chain has TRBV10-3 and TRBJ1-2, with no clear D. V lost 2 bases, J lost 5 bases, and 9 bases lay in between. The CDR3 consists of 13 residues. CDR1 is ENHRY and CDR2 is SYGVKD in the germline V gene.

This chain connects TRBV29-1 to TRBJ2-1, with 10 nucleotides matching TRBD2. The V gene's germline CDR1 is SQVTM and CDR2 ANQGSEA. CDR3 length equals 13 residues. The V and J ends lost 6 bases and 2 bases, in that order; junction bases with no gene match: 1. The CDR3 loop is CSVLAGPYNEQFF. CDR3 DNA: TGCAGCGTACTAGCGGGGCCCTACAATGAGCAGTTCTTC.

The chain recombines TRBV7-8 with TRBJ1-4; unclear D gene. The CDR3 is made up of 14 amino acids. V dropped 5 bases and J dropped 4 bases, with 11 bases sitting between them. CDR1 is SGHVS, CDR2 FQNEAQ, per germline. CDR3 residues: CASSTGRRNEKLFF. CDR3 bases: TGTGCCAGCAGCACGGGGAGGCGTAATGAAAAACTGTTTTTT.

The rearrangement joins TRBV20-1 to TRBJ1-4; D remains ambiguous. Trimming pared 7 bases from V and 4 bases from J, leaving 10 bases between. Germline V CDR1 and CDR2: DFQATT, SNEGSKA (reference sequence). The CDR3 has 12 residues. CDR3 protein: CSVRVHNEKLFF. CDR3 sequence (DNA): TGCAGTGTCCGGGTCCATAATGAAAAACTGTTTTTT.